The clone carrying this T cell receptor (beta chain) occurred a few times. The junction had 15 bases not matched to a gene; V was cut back by 6 bases and J by 6 bases. The V gene's germline CDR1 is DFQATT and CDR2 SNEGSKA (reference sequence). The CDR3 sequence is 16 residues long. The sample comes from a study of blood T cells in healthy people across ages. Next came a second PCR, run for roughly 6 to 11 cycles, which used a sample-barcoded 5' primer along with a J-beta primer mix. TCRdb analysed the 5' RACE reads with MiXCR anew, one entry per CDR3 protein. The data show 1.2 million to 1.5 million distinct CDR3 sequences, with 35% to 45% seen just once and around 8% held by the top ten.

The clonotype was recovered from a woman between 18 and 30 years old in good health. V is TRBV20-1 and J is TRBJ2-7; 12 positions match TRBD2. Sequenced material: blood. In DNA, the CDR3 is TGCAGTGCCACCGACCCCCGGACTAGCGGGATTTTCGAGCAGTACTTC. Residues: CSATDPRTSGIFEQYF.